Described below is a single T cell receptor (beta chain) sequence and its context. Its antigen is undetermined. This table comes from immunoSEQ multiplex PCR, and its TCRdb copy is limited to in-frame clones, with some not included. This sample has about 2.2 million clones, with 85% to 95% found just once. These data originate in a study of shared clonotypes between healthy human individuals. Study results and limitations: Although depth was large, rarefaction showed that sequencing of the sorted subsets was incomplete.

Terminally differentiated effector memory CD45RA+ cells were excluded from the naive CD8 cells, which were CD45RO-negative and positively selected for CCR7. The donors were all Caucasian adults (living in Nashville, Tennessee). V lost 4 bases and J lost 5; bases outside the gene matches: 8. CDR1 is SGHAT and CDR2 is FQNNGV in the germline V gene. CDR3 length equals 15 residues. This rearrangement joins TRBV11-2 to TRBJ1-5, with 7 bases lining up with TRBD1. The specimen was naive CD8+ T cells from PBMCs. This TCR was sampled from a man younger than 30 in good health. Some clones in this sample may be carry-over from other donors' samples. In nucleotides, the CDR3 is TGTGCCAGCAGCTCGCGGACAGGAGAATATCAGCCCCAGCATTTT. It specifies CASSSRTGEYQPQHF.